These 26 T cell receptor beta chains originate from one sample sequenced in a study of graft-versus-host responses after intestinal transplantation. Assay used: immunoSEQ multiplex PCR; TCRdb lists only in-frame clones, some missing. The table includes about 18,000 clones, about 38% detected once. This specimen consisted of alloreactive CD4+ T cells from a mixed lymphocyte reaction culture, obtained before intestinal transplant. The sample's subset: CFSE-low proliferating T cells sorted from roughly six-day pre-transplant mixed lymphocyte reaction (GvH or HvG direction). These receptors all stem from a human patient who received an intestinal transplant.

This clone has just a few counts. The chain uses TRBV5-1 and TRBJ2-5; tentatively, D is TRBD1 or TRBD2 (5 bases each). V lost 0 bases, J lost 4 bases, and 7 bases lay in between. The CDR3 runs to 13 residues. The V gene's germline CDR1 is SGHRS and CDR2 YFSETQ. The CDR3 DNA reads as TGCGCCAGCAGCTTGGGGGGGAGAGAGACCCAGTACTTC. Protein sequence: CASSLGGRETQYF.

Only a few counts were recorded for this clone. The CDR3: CASSRGQPYGYTF. The CDR3, as DNA: TGTGCCAGCAGCCGAGGACAGCCCTATGGCTACACCTTC. The chain couples TRBV7-8 to TRBJ1-2; the D gene is possibly TRBD1 (6 bases). V lost 5 bases to trimming and J lost 4 bases, with 11 bases between them. CDR1 is SGHVS and CDR2 is FQNEAQ in the germline V gene. The length of the CDR3 is 13 residues.

The rearrangement joins TRBV4-3 to TRBJ1-6; 8 bases are a match to TRBD1. V was pared by 3 bases and J by 7 bases, with 2 bases of the junction left unmatched. The CDR3 has 14 amino acids. CDR1 and CDR2 from the germline V gene are LGHNA and YSLEER. This CDR3 reads CASSQTGVNSPLHF. In DNA form, the CDR3 reads TGCGCCAGCAGCCAGACAGGGGTGAATTCACCCCTCCACTTT.

This clone appeared a few times. The chain joins TRBV2 to TRBJ2-3, with unresolved D. The germline V gene encodes CDR1 SNHLY and CDR2 FYNNEI. V lost 4 bases and J 0 bases, leaving 8 bases between the germline ends. This CDR3 has 14 amino acids. This CDR3 reads CASSAVTSTDTQYF. The CDR3 DNA reads as TGTGCCAGCAGTGCCGTGACAAGCACAGATACGCAGTATTTT.

This sequence joins TRBV14 and TRBJ2-7; 7 bases line up with TRBD1. The V gene's germline CDR1 is SGHDN and CDR2 FVKESK. The V and J ends lost 4 bases and 5 bases, in that order; junction bases with no gene match: 5. The CDR3 has 13 residues. The CDR3 reads CASSLRGTDEQYF. Written as DNA, the CDR3 is TGTGCCAGCAGCCTCAGGGGGACCGACGAGCAGTACTTC.

The chain recombines TRBV7-6 with TRBJ2-5; tentative D call: TRBD1 (5 bases). Germline lookup yields CDR1 SGHVS and CDR2 FNYEAQ. The CDR3 is 16 amino acids. Trimming pared 3 bases from V and 2 bases from J, leaving 16 bases between. CDR3 nucleotides: TGTGCCAGCAGCTTGGTCGACAGAATCAGACAAGAGACCCAGTACTTC. Amino acids: CASSLVDRIRQETQYF.

This clone ranks as medium-sized. The V call is TRBV10-3, the J call TRBJ2-3; D is perhaps TRBD2 (6 bases). CDR1 ENHRY and CDR2 SYGVKD come from the germline V gene. V lost 11 bases, J lost 2 bases, and 17 bases lay in between. This CDR3 is built from 14 residues. CDR3 nucleotide sequence: TGTGCCGGACGGGACTCAGGTCCCACAGATACGCAGTATTTT. Protein product: CAGRDSGPTDTQYF.

This chain joins TRBV5-1 and TRBJ1-1; no reliable D call. The CDR3 runs 15 residues. Deletions cut 1 base from V and 1 base from J, with 11 bases between. CDR1 SGHRS and CDR2 YFSETQ come from the germline V gene. This CDR3 reads CASSLFAGRNTEAFF. The CDR3 nucleotides read TGCGCCAGCAGCTTGTTCGCGGGCCGGAACACTGAAGCTTTCTTT.

This clone has a single count. The CDR3 DNA follows: TGTGCCAGCAGCCCCCGGGGGGACAACCGCAATCAGCCCCAGCATTTT. This gives the protein CASSPRGDNRNQPQHF. The J gene is TRBJ1-5, the V gene TRBV7-6, with D perhaps TRBD1 (6 bases). This CDR3 has 16 residues. Germline assignment: CDR1 SGHVS and CDR2 FNYEAQ. Trimming took 5 bases from V and 2 from J, leaving 16 bases between them.

This clone turned up a few times. V gene TRBV2 combines with J gene TRBJ1-4; D is unclear. V was trimmed by 0 bases and J by 17 bases, leaving 13 bases between them. The V gene's germline CDR1 is SNHLY and CDR2 FYNNEI. The CDR3 extends over 12 amino acids. The DNA of the CDR3 is TGTGCCAGCAGTGAAGCGAGGAGGACCCATTTTTTT. Its protein product is CASSEARRTHFF.

V gene TRBV2 combines with J gene TRBJ2-2, with 7 nucleotides matching TRBD2. Germline V gives CDR1 SNHLY, CDR2 FYNNEI. The J segment lost 2 bases and the V segment lost 9 bases, leaving 6 bases of the junction unmatched. This CDR3 is built from 14 residues. In nucleotides, the CDR3 is TGTGCCAGTCAGAGACTAGCAAACACCGGGGAGCTGTTTTTT. It yields the protein CASQRLANTGELFF.

This clone was detected a few times. Written as DNA, the CDR3 is TGTGCCTGGAGCCGACAGGCGGGGGTTAATCAGCCCCAGCATTTT. Residues: CAWSRQAGVNQPQHF. The chain is built from TRBV30 and TRBJ1-5, with TRBD1 as a possible D gene (6 bases). The CDR3 totals 15 residues. The germline gives CDR1 GTSNPN, CDR2 SVGIG (reference sequence). The V end lost 3 bases, the J end lost 4 bases, and 16 bases lay between the germline ends.

This clone appeared a single time. The genes are TRBV7-8 and TRBJ2-3, with 7 positions matching TRBD1. V lost 5 bases to trimming and J lost 3 bases; unmatched junction nucleotides: 8. Germline V gene lookup returns CDR1 SGHVS and CDR2 FQNEAQ. The CDR3 runs 15 residues. CDR3 amino acids: CASSLQGTRTDTQYF. The CDR3 DNA reads as TGTGCCAGCAGCCTACAGGGGACAAGGACAGATACGCAGTATTTT.

The rearrangement joins TRBV5-1 to TRBJ2-2; D unclear. V lost 1 base to trimming and J lost 3 bases, with 10 bases between them. This CDR3 has 15 amino acids. The germline CDR1 and CDR2 sequences are SGHRS and YFSETQ. The CDR3 here is CASSLSVRYTGELFF. The DNA for the CDR3 is TGCGCCAGCAGCTTGAGTGTTCGATACACCGGGGAGCTGTTTTTT.

The chain recombines TRBV2 with TRBJ1-4; D is unclear. The V gene lost 3 bases and the J gene lost 8 bases, with 10 bases spanning the gap. CDR3 size: 13 residues. Germline V gives CDR1 SNHLY, CDR2 FYNNEI. The CDR3 loop is CASSEERVEKLFF. DNA of the CDR3: TGTGCCAGCAGTGAGGAGAGAGTAGAAAAACTGTTTTTT.

V gene TRBV6-5 combines with J gene TRBJ2-1; 7 bases match TRBD2. From germline, CDR1 is MNHEY and CDR2 SVGAGI. V lost 11 bases, J lost 12 bases, and 10 bases stayed unmatched. The CDR3 covers 11 residues. DNA of the CDR3: TGTGCCGGGACCCCCCGGGAGGCGCAGTTCTTC. Amino acid sequence: CAGTPREAQFF.

The V and J genes are TRBV7-9 and TRBJ1-6; TRBD1 might be the D (5 bases). Germline-derived CDR1 and CDR2 are SEHNR and FQNEAQ (reference sequence). The CDR3 is 13 amino acids. Trimming removed 10 bases at V and 5 bases at J, with 12 bases between. The CDR3 coding sequence is TGTGCCACCGGGGCACAGAATAATTCACCCCTCCACTTT. This codes for CATGAQNNSPLHF.

The chain is built from TRBV7-2 and TRBJ2-5, with 7 bases matching TRBD2. The CDR3 has 13 residues. Germline V lookup: CDR1 SGHTA, CDR2 FQGNSA. With 3 bases clipped from V and 4 bases from J, the junction kept 2 bases outside the gene matches. CDR3 sequence (DNA): TGTGCCAGCAGCTTGGGGGGGGTAGAGACCCAGTACTTC. Protein: CASSLGGVETQYF.

This clone was counted a few times. V and J are TRBV19 and TRBJ1-2; D is undetermined. The V and J ends lost 5 bases and 4 bases respectively, with 11 bases between them. This CDR3 has 13 residues. Germline CDR1 LNHDA, CDR2 SQIVND (reference sequence). The CDR3, as DNA: TGTGCCAGTAGTCCCCCCCGACGCTATGGCTACACCTTC. The encoded protein is CASSPPRRYGYTF.

The chain combines TRBV19 with TRBJ1-1; a weak D match, TRBD1 (5 bases). V was clipped by 7 bases and J by 0 bases, with 12 bases between them. The CDR3 has 14 residues. In germline, CDR1 is LNHDA, CDR2 SQIVND (reference sequence). CDR3 sequence: CASKEGVMNTEAFF. The CDR3 DNA reads TGTGCCAGTAAAGAAGGGGTAATGAACACTGAAGCTTTCTTT.

The sample holds one count of this clone. The J gene is TRBJ1-1, the V gene TRBV10-3, with D unclear. V lost 5 bases to trimming and J lost 1 base, with 20 bases between them. The CDR3 length is 17 residues. Per the germline V gene, CDR1 is ENHRY and CDR2 is SYGVKD. CDR3 in DNA: TGTGCCATCAGTCGCCCCGGCCAGCCGTTCCCGAACACTGAAGCTTTCTTT. It is translated as CAISRPGQPFPNTEAFF.

This clone was found a few times. The chain employs TRBV5-4 and TRBJ2-5; possible D gene TRBD1, 5 bases. V lost 0 bases, J lost 5 bases, and 11 bases lay in between. CDR1 is SGHNT, CDR2 YYREEE, per germline (reference sequence). The CDR3 sequence is 14 residues long. CDR3 nucleotide sequence: TGTGCCAGCAGCTTGGTCGGCAGGGCGGAGACCCAGTACTTC. This translates into CASSLVGRAETQYF.

The rearrangement uses TRBV15 and TRBJ2-1; no clear D. In germline, CDR1 is LNHNV, CDR2 YYDKDF (reference sequence). The CDR3 covers 13 residues. The V gene lost 0 bases and the J gene lost 7 bases, with 7 bases spanning the gap. CDR3 region: CATSRDNRNEQFF. In DNA, the CDR3 is TGTGCCACCAGCAGAGACAACAGAAATGAGCAGTTCTTC.

The rearrangement links TRBV27 to TRBJ2-1, with D unresolved. Germline V gives CDR1 MNHEY, CDR2 SMNVEV (reference sequence). V lost 5 bases and J 1 base, leaving 18 bases between the germline ends. The CDR3 sequence is 17 residues long. The CDR3 DNA is TGTGCCAGCAGTCGTTCCCTCCCCCGGCGTTCCTACAATGAGCAGTTCTTC. Translated: CASSRSLPRRSYNEQFF.

On this clone: The sample holds other DNA sequences that translate to the same CDR3. This sequence joins TRBV5-1 and TRBJ1-6, with 7 bases lining up with TRBD1. The CDR3 runs 14 residues. Germline lookup yields CDR1 SGHRS and CDR2 YFSETQ. Unmatched junction bases numbered 3, after V lost 4 bases and J lost 5 bases. This CDR3 reads CASSLGQDNSPLHF. The CDR3 region has the DNA TGCGCCAGCAGCCTCGGACAGGATAATTCACCCCTCCACTTT.

This chain links TRBV19 with TRBJ1-5; a weak D match, TRBD1 (5 bases). The CDR3 sequence is 15 residues long. Germline assignment: CDR1 LNHDA and CDR2 SQIVND (reference sequence). The V end lost 1 base, the J end lost 8 bases, and 15 bases lay between the germline ends. This CDR3 reads CASSIGGTVGKPQHF. As DNA, the CDR3 is TGTGCCAGTAGTATAGGTGGGACCGTGGGGAAGCCCCAGCATTTT.